Each of the 9 T cell receptor beta chains below was sequenced from the same sample in a study of cytomegalovirus exposure and HLA in healthy donors. Researchers ran the PCR with 60 Vbeta and 13 Jbeta primers. The assay was immunoSEQ multiplex PCR, and TCRdb's table has in-frame clones only and misses some. Here the sample spans about 270,000 clones, around 66% being singletons. The sample consisted of PBMCs. The receptor set was obtained from a female donor in good health and CMV-seronegative.

This sequence joins TRBV6-5 and TRBJ1-2, with D unresolved. V was trimmed by 6 bases and J by 0 bases, leaving 5 bases between them. This CDR3 comprises 12 residues. CDR1 MNHEY and CDR2 SVGAGI come from the germline V gene. CDR3 sequence: CASRSANYGYTF. As DNA, the CDR3 is TGTGCCAGCAGGTCAGCTAACTATGGCTACACCTTC.

The gene calls are TRBV7-6 and TRBJ2-7; 9 bases agree with TRBD1. The germline CDR1 and CDR2 sequences are SGHVS and FNYEAQ. The CDR3 is 15 residues long. Germline trimming cut 5 bases from V and 6 bases from J; bases unmatched to any gene: 11. CDR3 coding DNA: TGTGCCAGCAGCACAGGGACAGGGAAAGCATCCGAGCAGTACTTC. It is translated as CASSTGTGKASEQYF.

The chain couples TRBV7-9 to TRBJ1-1, with 7 positions matching TRBD1. CDR1 is SEHNR, CDR2 FQNEAQ, per germline (reference sequence). This CDR3 is 13 amino acids long. The trim removed 5 bases at V and 7 bases at J, leaving 7 bases unmatched. The CDR3 protein is CASSRTTGDEAFF. CDR3 nucleotides: TGTGCCAGCAGCCGTACCACAGGGGATGAAGCTTTCTTT.

The gene calls are TRBV5-1 and TRBJ2-1, with 11 nucleotides matching TRBD2. Germline CDR1 and CDR2: SGHRS and YFSETQ. The CDR3 length is 17 residues. V lost 1 base to trimming and J lost 4 bases; unmatched junction nucleotides: 7. The CDR3 region is CASSLLTSGIGYNEQFF. CDR3 coding DNA: TGCGCCAGCAGCTTGCTGACTAGCGGGATTGGGTACAATGAGCAGTTCTTC.

V and J are TRBV7-9 and TRBJ1-2; the D is unclear. The CDR3 sequence is 12 residues long. The V gene's germline CDR1 is SEHNR and CDR2 FQNEAQ (reference sequence). Trimming shortened V by 5 bases and J by 7 bases, and 11 bases separated the two germline ends. In nucleotides, the CDR3 is TGTGCCAGCAGCGTACAGATCTCTGGCTACACCTTC. It translates to CASSVQISGYTF.

The chain employs TRBV15 and TRBJ2-5, with D possibly being TRBD1 (5 bases). CDR1 is LNHNV, CDR2 YYDKDF, per germline (reference sequence). The CDR3 has 14 residues. Trimming took 1 base from V and 4 from J, leaving 10 bases between them. As DNA, the CDR3 is TGTGCCACCAGCAGAGGACAGATTATAGAGACCCAGTACTTC. As protein: CATSRGQIIETQYF.

This chain uses TRBV19 with TRBJ2-7; TRBD1 matches 9 bases. The CDR3 spans 17 residues. The ends lost 3 bases at V and 5 bases at J; junction bases unmatched: 14. Per the germline V gene, CDR1 is LNHDA and CDR2 is SQIVND (reference sequence). The CDR3 DNA is TGTGCCAGTAGTATTCTAAACCCGGGACAGGGAATGCACGAGCAGTACTTC. Translated, it gives CASSILNPGQGMHEQYF.

The chain links TRBV6-5 to TRBJ1-2; 7 bases match TRBD1. Trimming removed 10 bases from V and 1 base from J; junction bases left unmatched: 9. This CDR3 region has 14 residues. Germline V gene sequence: CDR1 MNHEY, CDR2 SVGAGI. CDR3 loop: CATLETGINYGYTF. CDR3 in DNA: TGTGCCACCCTTGAGACAGGGATTAACTATGGCTACACCTTC.

V gene TRBV6-1 combines with J gene TRBJ1-5; TRBD1 agrees at 10 bases. The germline CDR1 and CDR2 sequences are MNHNS and SASEGT. The CDR3 consists of 16 residues. V trimming: 4 bases; J trimming: 5 bases; junction bases outside the gene matches: 8. The chain's CDR3 is CASSGFPGQGYQPQHF. In DNA, the CDR3 is TGTGCCAGCAGTGGATTTCCGGGACAGGGGTATCAGCCCCAGCATTTT.